This T cell receptor beta chain comes out of a study of blood T cell repertoires in COVID-19. This CDR3 is built from 14 residues. Germline-derived CDR1 and CDR2 are LGHDT and YNNKEL (reference sequence). V was pared by 3 bases and J by 4 bases, with 10 bases between. Sequencing was performed with immunoSEQ multiplex PCR; in TCRdb, only in-frame clones are kept and a portion is missing. The sample yields under 200,000 clones, approximately 84% seen once. Recruits, aged roughly 18 to 89 years, lived in 24 US areas. Participants' reported clinical history set cohort assignment. The clonotype comes from a middle-aged woman with acute COVID-19. Sequenced material: PBMCs or T cells enriched from blood (not recorded which). This sequence joins TRBV3-1 (or the pseudogene TRBV3-2) and TRBJ2-1; D is unclear. The CDR3 DNA reads as TGTGCCAGCAGCCATCAGAGGAGATACAATGAGCAGTTCTTC. Translated, it gives CASSHQRRYNEQFF.